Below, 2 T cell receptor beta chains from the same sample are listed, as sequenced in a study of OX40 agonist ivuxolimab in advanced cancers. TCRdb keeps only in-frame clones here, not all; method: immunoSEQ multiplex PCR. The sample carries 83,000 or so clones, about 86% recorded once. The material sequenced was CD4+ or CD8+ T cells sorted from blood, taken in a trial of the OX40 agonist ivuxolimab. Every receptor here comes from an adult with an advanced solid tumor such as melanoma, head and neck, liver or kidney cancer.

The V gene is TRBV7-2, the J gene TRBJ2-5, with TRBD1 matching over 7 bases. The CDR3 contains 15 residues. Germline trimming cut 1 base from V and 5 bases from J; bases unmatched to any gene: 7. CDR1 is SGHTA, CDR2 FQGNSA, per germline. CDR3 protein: CASSLGQGSGETQYF. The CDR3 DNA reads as TGTGCCAGCAGCTTAGGACAGGGATCGGGTGAGACCCAGTACTTC. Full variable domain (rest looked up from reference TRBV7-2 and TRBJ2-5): GAGVSQSPSNKVTEKGKDVELRCDPISGHTALYWYRQSLGQGLEFLIYFQGNSAPDKSGLPSDRFSAERTGGSVSTLTIQRTQQEDSAVYLCASSLGQGSGETQYFGPGTRLLVL.

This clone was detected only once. The CDR3 reads CASKMTELFEAFF. CDR3 sequence (DNA): TGTGCCAGCAAGATGACAGAGCTATTTGAAGCTTTCTTT. This sequence joins TRBV6-5 and TRBJ1-1; TRBD1 is a possible D gene (5 bases). Trimming removed 7 bases from V and 7 bases from J, with 16 bases in between. This CDR3 region has 13 residues. CDR1 and CDR2 (germline): MNHEY, SVGAGI.